One and the same sample provided the 22 T cell receptor beta chains below, sequenced in a study of blood T cell repertoires in COVID-19. Sequenced by immunoSEQ multiplex PCR; TCRdb stores in-frame clones only, minus some. The table shows under 55,000 clones, with about 90% occurring only once. The sequenced sample consisted of peripheral blood. These receptors were taken from a woman aged 80 or over with COVID-19, enrolled during active disease.

This rearrangement joins TRBV5-4 to TRBJ2-7; 9 bases align to TRBD2. The CDR3 runs 17 residues. Unmatched junction bases numbered 17, after V lost 7 bases and J lost 3 bases. Germline loops: CDR1 SGHNT, CDR2 YYREEE (reference sequence). The CDR3 here is CASSPRRAASGNYEQYF. CDR3 bases: TGTGCCAGCTCCCCTCGGAGGGCGGCTAGCGGGAACTACGAGCAGTACTTC.

Only a few counts were recorded for this clone. The chain is built from TRBV13 and TRBJ2-7; 7 nucleotides align to TRBD1. Germline lookup yields CDR1 PRHDT and CDR2 FYEKMQ (reference sequence). The V and J ends lost 2 bases and 6 bases, in that order; junction bases with no gene match: 7. The length of the CDR3 is 14 residues. In DNA form, the CDR3 reads TGTGCCAGCAGCTTAAGACAGGGTAGCGTCGAGCAGTACTTC. It encodes CASSLRQGSVEQYF. Full variable domain (rest looked up from reference TRBV13 and TRBJ2-7): AAGVIQSPRHLIKEKRETATLKCYPIPRHDTVYWYQQGPGQDPQFLISFYEKMQSDKGSIPDRFSAQQFSDYHSELNMSSLELGDSALYFCASSLRQGSVEQYFGPGTRLTVT.

V and J are TRBV18 and TRBJ1-1; 8 bases are a match to TRBD1. In germline, CDR1 is KGHSH, CDR2 LQKENI. The junction had 4 bases not matched to a gene; V was cut back by 4 bases and J by 0 bases. This CDR3 contains 15 residues. CDR3 loop: CASSHQGAMNTEAFF. In nucleotides, the CDR3 is TGTGCCAGCTCACACCAGGGGGCCATGAACACTGAAGCTTTCTTT. Variable domain in full (rest from reference TRBV18 and TRBJ1-1): NAGVMQNPRHLVRRRGQEARLRCSPMKGHSHVYWYRQLPEEGLKFMVYLQKENIIDESGMPKERFSAEFPKEGPSILRIQQVVRGDSAAYFCASSHQGAMNTEAFFGQGTRLTVV.

This chain uses TRBV20-1 with TRBJ2-1; TRBD2 might be the D (5 bases). This CDR3 has 15 amino acids. V dropped 3 bases and J dropped 3 bases, with 15 bases sitting between them. Germline CDR1 is DFQATT and CDR2 is SNEGSKA (reference sequence). CDR3 sequence reads: CSASREGVDYNEQFF. The CDR3 DNA follows: TGCAGTGCTAGTCGAGAGGGAGTAGACTACAATGAGCAGTTCTTC.

The rearrangement uses TRBV18 and TRBJ1-4; possible D gene TRBD1, 6 bases. The CDR3 contains 16 residues. The V gene lost 0 bases and the J gene lost 0 bases, with 8 bases spanning the gap. CDR1 is KGHSH, CDR2 LQKENI, per germline. CDR3 amino acids: CASSPPPGATNEKLFF. CDR3 coding DNA: TGTGCCAGCTCACCACCCCCAGGGGCAACTAATGAAAAACTGTTTTTT.

This clone came up once. The V call is TRBV9, the J call TRBJ2-7, with 11 nucleotides matching TRBD1. Per the germline V gene, CDR1 is SGDLS and CDR2 is YYNGEE. J was trimmed by 5 bases and V by 2 bases; bases with no gene match: 6. The CDR3 has 15 residues. CDR3 DNA sequence: TGTGCCAGCAGCGTCGGACAGGGGGCGCTTCACGAGCAGTACTTC. It translates to CASSVGQGALHEQYF.

CDR3 DNA sequence: TGCGCCAGCAGCTTGGGACAGATTAATGAAAAACTGTTTTTT. Its translation is CASSLGQINEKLFF. The chain has TRBV5-1 and TRBJ1-4, with D maybe TRBD1 (5 bases). Trimming removed 0 bases at V and 4 bases at J, with 7 bases between. Germline CDR1 and CDR2: SGHRS and YFSETQ. This CDR3 spans 14 amino acids.

The chain is built from TRBV30 and TRBJ2-1; possible D gene TRBD2, 7 bases. Germline V gene sequence: CDR1 GTSNPN, CDR2 SVGIG (reference sequence). There are 16 residues in the CDR3. Deletions cut 0 bases from V and 6 bases from J, with 18 bases between. The chain's CDR3 is CAWSVLMGGPGNEQFF. As DNA, the CDR3 is TGTGCCTGGAGTGTACTAATGGGGGGGCCCGGCAATGAGCAGTTCTTC.

The chain has TRBV30 and TRBJ2-5, with TRBD1 matching over 7 bases. This CDR3 is 12 amino acids long. Per germline, CDR1 GTSNPN and CDR2 SVGIG (reference sequence). V trimming: 7 bases; J trimming: 5 bases; junction bases outside the gene matches: 7. As DNA, the CDR3 is TGTGCCTTCTCAACAGGGGCCGAGACCCAGTACTTC. This encodes CAFSTGAETQYF.

The CDR3 DNA reads as TGTGCCAGCAGTGTGATGGAGGGCACAGATACGCAGTATTTT. It codes for CASSVMEGTDTQYF. The chain joins TRBV2 to TRBJ2-3, with D possibly matching TRBD2 (5 bases). CDR1 SNHLY and CDR2 FYNNEI come from the germline V gene. CDR3 size: 14 residues. V dropped 4 bases and J dropped 1 base, with 9 bases sitting between them.

This clone was detected only a few times. The CDR3 DNA reads TGTGCCAGCAGCACACCAGGGACTAGCGATGAGCAGTTCTTC. It codes for CASSTPGTSDEQFF. The chain is built from TRBV6-6 and TRBJ2-1, with 10 nucleotides matching TRBD2. Germline CDR1 MNHNY, CDR2 SVGAGI (reference sequence). V lost 6 bases and J lost 8; bases outside the gene matches: 7. The CDR3 sequence is 14 residues long.

The chain has TRBV3-1 (or the pseudogene TRBV3-2) and TRBJ2-1, with TRBD1 matching over 7 bases. Per germline, CDR1 LGHDT and CDR2 YNNKEL (reference sequence). V lost 1 base, J lost 10 bases, and 13 bases stayed unmatched. CDR3 length equals 16 residues. CDR3 DNA: TGTGCCAGCAGCCAAGCGGATGTACAGGGGTCGGCCGAGCAGTTCTTC. Protein product: CASSQADVQGSAEQFF.

This clone was counted a single time. The chain combines TRBV7-2 with TRBJ1-1, with D tentatively TRBD1 (6 bases). The ends were cut back, 5 bases at V and 8 bases at J, with 24 bases in the middle. Germline-derived CDR1 and CDR2 are SGHTA and FQGNSA. CDR3 length: 16 residues. The CDR3 bases are TGTGCCAGCAGCCGCCACGAAAAGAGAACAGGGTCAGAAGCTTTCTTT. This codes for CASSRHEKRTGSEAFF. Based on the CDR3 plus reference TRBV7-2 and TRBJ1-1, the full variable domain is GAGVSQSPSNKVTEKGKDVELRCDPISGHTALYWYRQSLGQGLEFLIYFQGNSAPDKSGLPSDRFSAERTGGSVSTLTIQRTQQEDSAVYLCASSRHEKRTGSEAFFGQGTRLTVV.

The chain links TRBV4-1 to TRBJ2-3, with D possibly matching TRBD2 (6 bases). This CDR3 is built from 18 residues. Trimming removed 2 bases from V and 0 bases from J, with 18 bases in between. Germline assignment: CDR1 MGHRA and CDR2 YSYEKL. CDR3 DNA sequence: TGCGCCAGCAGCCAACCTATGGGCGGGGCACCCAGCACAGATACGCAGTATTTT. Amino acid sequence: CASSQPMGGAPSTDTQYF.

The rearrangement joins TRBV14 to TRBJ2-5; no definite D call. Germline-derived CDR1 and CDR2 are SGHDN and FVKESK. The CDR3 loop spans 13 amino acids. Trimming removed 5 bases at V and 5 bases at J, with 12 bases between. CDR3 DNA sequence: TGTGCCAGCAGCTCCGCCGGCAGGGAGACCCAGTACTTC. It encodes CASSSAGRETQYF. Together with reference TRBV14 and TRBJ2-5, the CDR3 gives the full variable domain: EAGVTQFPSHSVIEKGQTVTLRCDPISGHDNLYWYRRVMGKEIKFLLHFVKESKQDESGMPNNRFLAERTGGTYSTLKVQPAELEDSGVYFCASSSAGRETQYFGPGTRLLVL.

The chain employs TRBV2 and TRBJ1-4; 9 bases agree with TRBD1. CDR1 SNHLY and CDR2 FYNNEI come from the germline V gene. The J segment lost 7 bases and the V segment lost 5 bases, leaving 8 bases of the junction unmatched. The CDR3 contains 15 residues. The CDR3, as DNA: TGTGCCAGCAGTAATACAGGGGGCTTGAGTGAAAAACTGTTTTTT. Its protein product is CASSNTGGLSEKLFF.

The rearrangement links TRBV11-2 to TRBJ2-7; 7 bases are a match to TRBD1. Germline V gene lookup returns CDR1 SGHAT and CDR2 FQNNGV. Unmatched junction bases numbered 11, after V lost 4 bases and J lost 2 bases. This CDR3 comprises 16 residues. The DNA for the CDR3 is TGTGCCAGCAGCTCAAATGGACAGGCAGCCACCTACGAGCAGTACTTC. As protein: CASSSNGQAATYEQYF.

The rearrangement links TRBV10-3 to TRBJ2-3; 15 nucleotides match TRBD2. The CDR3 is made up of 17 amino acids. J was trimmed by 3 bases and V by 3 bases; bases with no gene match: 4. Germline lookup yields CDR1 ENHRY and CDR2 SYGVKD. The CDR3 loop is CAISDSGLAGGTDTQYF. The CDR3 DNA is TGTGCCATCAGTGATTCGGGACTAGCGGGAGGTACAGATACGCAGTATTTT.

The V gene is TRBV19, the J gene TRBJ2-3, with 9 bases aligning to TRBD2. Looked up from germline, CDR1 is LNHDA and CDR2 is SQIVND (reference sequence). J gave up 2 bases and V 6 bases, and 3 bases lay outside the gene matches. CDR3 size: 14 residues. Here the CDR3 reads CASRASGDTDTQYF. The CDR3, as DNA: TGTGCCAGTAGGGCTAGCGGGGACACAGATACGCAGTATTTT.

V and J are TRBV5-6 and TRBJ2-2; 8 nucleotides align to TRBD1. Germline V gives CDR1 SGHDT, CDR2 YYEEEE. Losses at the gene ends were 3 bases for V and 6 bases for J; bases not matched to a gene: 4. This CDR3 is 14 amino acids long. The CDR3 DNA reads as TGTGCCAGCAGCTCGACAGGGGTCCCCGGGGAGCTGTTTTTT. Its translation: CASSSTGVPGELFF.

CDR3 DNA sequence: TGTGCCAGCAGTCCCAGGGGGCCTGATGGGGACTATGGCTACACCTTC. Its translation: CASSPRGPDGDYGYTF. The rearrangement joins TRBV6-4 to TRBJ1-2, with 8 bases identical to TRBD1. This CDR3 spans 16 amino acids. Trimming cost V 5 bases and J 3 bases; bases outside gene matches: 11. Germline CDR1 reads MRHNA; CDR2 reads SNTAGT.

This clone was seen only a few times. The gene calls are TRBV28 and TRBJ1-2; 10 nucleotides align to TRBD1. This CDR3 is built from 15 residues. J was trimmed by 4 bases and V by 7 bases; bases with no gene match: 9. Germline assignment: CDR1 MDHEN and CDR2 SYDVKM. CDR3 amino acids: CASTRQGADFYGYTF. The CDR3 nucleotides read TGTGCCAGCACTCGACAGGGGGCGGATTTCTATGGCTACACCTTC.